This T cell receptor beta chain was observed in a study of blood T cell repertoires in COVID-19 (dated by TCRdb to about 2020). For context, the study as a whole: The collaborator samples originated in the United States, Italy and Spain and spanned the acute and convalescent phases of COVID-19. The samples were drawn from two sources: the first 160 participants of the ongoing ImmuneRACE study, and 1,000 to 1,500 subjects contributed by 6 global collaborators. A freely available public database, intended as a resource for researchers studying the immune response to SARS-CoV-2, is where the repertoires were released. Where available, HLA class I and class II types were obtained from metadata supplied by the sample provider rather than from assay-based typing. Subjects who had been exposed to COVID-19, were actively infected with it, or had recovered from it provided the deeply sampled blood TCRbeta repertoires that made up the dataset. Sample metadata almost always included a de-identified subject ID, COVID-19 status, age in years and sex. The prospective study material was composed of cDNA or gDNA derived from T cells, B-cell-depleted T cells, or PBMCs.

TCRbeta CDR3 regions were amplified from genomic DNA using the immunoSEQ Assay, a bias-controlled multiplex PCR. As for how the authors treated the data: The number of nucleated cells in each sample was estimated by amplification of reference gene primers within the assay. Sequence reads were collapsed and filtered to measure the absolute abundance of every unique TCRbeta CDR3 rearrangement. For each sample, productive Simpson clonality was calculated by taking the square root of Simpson's diversity index across productive rearrangements. TCRdb re-hosts the immuneACCESS table, in-frame sequences only. Its copies lack some clones; in the studies checked, an unresolved V gene accounts for under half of them, and the cause for the rest is not known. V, J and clone size reflect that table, while D and trimming were determined from the DNA. For this sample the table gives about 250,000 clones, of which more than 65% were detected only once. The ten top clones hold 6% to 9.5% of the sample.

Collaborating institutions collected whole blood in K2EDTA tubes following their own protocols. For TCRbeta analysis, collaborator samples were shipped as frozen whole blood, as isolated PBMCs, or as DNA extracted from either sample type. With regard to this clone: Its antigen is not yet known. Base qualities are not provided; no much larger clone lies one nucleotide away.

The investigation overall reported the following: The amount of clinical and demographic metadata varied by source and participant and was provided uncurated.

Based on the germline V gene, the CDR1 and CDR2 sequences are SGHTA and FQGNSA. V is cut by 1 base and J by 7 bases, and the space between the germline ends is 11 bases. The CDR3 contains 14 residues, cysteine and phenylalanine counted. The read is trimmed to its CDR3 DNA, 42 bases read in frame from base 1. The receptor comes from a woman at least 80 years old with acute or convalescent COVID-19. The sequenced material came from peripheral blood. The chain employs TRBV7-2 and TRBJ2-1; the D gene is possibly TRBD2, with 5 bases matching. CDR3 region: CASSLETNPNEQFF. The sequenced DNA is TGTGCCAGCAGCTTAGAGACTAACCCTAATGAGCAGTTCTTC.